Below, one T cell receptor beta chain is given with its context. Its antigen is unidentified. Measured with immunoSEQ multiplex PCR; TCRdb has only the in-frame clones, and not every one. The sample contains 100,000 to 130,000 clones, about nine tenths of which appear only once. This sample stems from a study of T cell responses to AZD1222 COVID-19 vaccine. Study-level results: Repertoires were obtained only post-peak T cell response. Unmutated variant regions are reportedly the target of nearly half of TCRs that are spike-specific. Distributed over spike, vaccine-associated CD4 TCRs predominated at 160-218 and 743-854.

CDR3 length equals 14 residues. From germline, CDR1 is MNHEY and CDR2 SMNVEV (reference sequence). V was trimmed by 2 bases and J by 4 bases, leaving 10 bases between them. The gene calls are TRBV27 and TRBJ2-3; D unresolved. The sequence derives from an adult who received the AZD1222 COVID-19 vaccine. The sample in question was peripheral blood, obtained 28 days after the second AZD1222 dose. This CDR3 is CASSLGRPPDTQYF. The CDR3 nucleotides read TGTGCCAGCAGTTTAGGCAGGCCGCCAGATACGCAGTATTTT.